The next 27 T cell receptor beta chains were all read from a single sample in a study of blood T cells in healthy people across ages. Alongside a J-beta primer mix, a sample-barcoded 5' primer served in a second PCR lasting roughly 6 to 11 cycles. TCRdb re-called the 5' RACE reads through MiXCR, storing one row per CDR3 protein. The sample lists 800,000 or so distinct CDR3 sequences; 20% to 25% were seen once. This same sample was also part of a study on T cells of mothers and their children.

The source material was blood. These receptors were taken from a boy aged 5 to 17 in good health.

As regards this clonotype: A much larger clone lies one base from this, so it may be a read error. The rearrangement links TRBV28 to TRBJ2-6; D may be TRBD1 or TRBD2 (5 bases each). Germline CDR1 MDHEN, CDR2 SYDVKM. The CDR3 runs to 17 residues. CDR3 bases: TGTACCAGCAGTGTGGGGACCACTTGGGTTGGGGCCAACGTCCTGACTTTC. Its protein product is CTSSVGTTWVGANVLTF.

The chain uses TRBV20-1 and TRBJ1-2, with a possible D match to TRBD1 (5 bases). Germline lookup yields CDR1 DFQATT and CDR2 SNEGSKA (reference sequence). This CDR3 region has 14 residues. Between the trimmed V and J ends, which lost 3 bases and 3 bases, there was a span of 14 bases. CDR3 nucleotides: TGCAGTGCTAGGGGTCCGGGGGTCGACTATGGCTACACCTTC. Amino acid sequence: CSARGPGVDYGYTF.

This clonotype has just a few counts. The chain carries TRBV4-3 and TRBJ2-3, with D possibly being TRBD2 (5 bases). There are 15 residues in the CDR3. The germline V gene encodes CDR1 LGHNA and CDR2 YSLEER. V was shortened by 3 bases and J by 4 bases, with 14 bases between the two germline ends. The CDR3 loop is CASSHTSTPADTQYF. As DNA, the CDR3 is TGCGCCAGCAGCCACACTAGTACCCCAGCAGATACGCAGTATTTT.

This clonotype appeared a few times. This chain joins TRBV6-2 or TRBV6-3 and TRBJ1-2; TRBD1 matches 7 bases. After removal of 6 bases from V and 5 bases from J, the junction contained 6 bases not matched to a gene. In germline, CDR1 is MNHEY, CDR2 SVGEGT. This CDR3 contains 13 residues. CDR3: CASSTLDRYGYTF. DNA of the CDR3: TGTGCCAGCAGCACCCTGGACAGGTATGGCTACACCTTC.

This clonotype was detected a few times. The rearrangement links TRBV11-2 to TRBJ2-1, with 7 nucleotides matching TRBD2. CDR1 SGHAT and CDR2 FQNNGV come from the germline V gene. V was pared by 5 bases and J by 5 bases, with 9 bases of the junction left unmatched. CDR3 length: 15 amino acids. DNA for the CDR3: TGTGCCAGCAGCCAAGGACTAGAACACAACAATGAGCAGTTCTTC. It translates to CASSQGLEHNNEQFF.

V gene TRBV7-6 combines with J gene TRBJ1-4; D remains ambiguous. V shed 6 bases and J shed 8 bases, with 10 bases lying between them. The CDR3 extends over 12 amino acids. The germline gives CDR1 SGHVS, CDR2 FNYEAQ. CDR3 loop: CASRPGGEKLFF. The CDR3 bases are TGTGCCAGCAGACCCGGAGGGGAAAAACTGTTTTTT. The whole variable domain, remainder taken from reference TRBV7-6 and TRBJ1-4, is GAGVSQSPRYKVTKRGQDVALRCDPISGHVSLYWYRQALGQGPEFLTYFNYEAQQDKSGLPNDRFSAERPEGSISTLTIQRTEQRDSAMYRCASRPGGEKLFFGSGTQLSVL.

CDR3 region: CASSLRSTGGGYEQYF. The CDR3 bases are TGCGCCAGCAGCTTGAGATCGACAGGGGGCGGTTACGAGCAGTACTTC. V usage is TRBV5-1 and J usage is TRBJ2-7; the match to TRBD1 covers 10 bases. In germline, CDR1 is SGHRS, CDR2 YFSETQ. The CDR3 sequence is 16 residues long. V lost 1 base to trimming and J lost 4 bases; unmatched junction nucleotides: 8.

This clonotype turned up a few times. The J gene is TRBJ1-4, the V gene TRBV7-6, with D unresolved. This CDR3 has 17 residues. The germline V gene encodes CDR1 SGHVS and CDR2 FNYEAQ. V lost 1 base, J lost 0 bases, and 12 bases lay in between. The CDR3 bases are TGTGCCAGCAGCTTAGAAGCAGATCTTCCAACTAATGAAAAACTGTTTTTT. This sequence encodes CASSLEADLPTNEKLFF. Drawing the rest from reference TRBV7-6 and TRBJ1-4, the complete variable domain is GAGVSQSPRYKVTKRGQDVALRCDPISGHVSLYWYRQALGQGPEFLTYFNYEAQQDKSGLPNDRFSAERPEGSISTLTIQRTEQRDSAMYRCASSLEADLPTNEKLFFGSGTQLSVL.

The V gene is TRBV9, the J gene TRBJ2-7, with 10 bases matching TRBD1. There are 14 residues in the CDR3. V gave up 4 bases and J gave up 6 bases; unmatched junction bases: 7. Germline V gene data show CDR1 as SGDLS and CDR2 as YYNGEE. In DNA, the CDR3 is TGTGCCAGCAGCTCCCGGACAGGGGGAGGCGAGCAGTACTTC. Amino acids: CASSSRTGGGEQYF.

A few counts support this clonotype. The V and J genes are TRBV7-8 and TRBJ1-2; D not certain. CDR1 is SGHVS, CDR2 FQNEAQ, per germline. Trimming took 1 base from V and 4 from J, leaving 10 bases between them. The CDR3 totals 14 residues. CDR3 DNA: TGTGCCAGCAGCTTAGTGACGGGCAGCTATGGCTACACCTTC. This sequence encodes CASSLVTGSYGYTF. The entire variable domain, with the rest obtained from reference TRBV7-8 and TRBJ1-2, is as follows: GAGVSQSPRYKVAKRGQDVALRCDPISGHVSLFWYQQALGQGPEFLTYFQNEAQLDKSGLPSDRFFAERPEGSVSTLKIQRTQQEDSAVYLCASSLVTGSYGYTFGSGTRLTVV.

CDR3 amino acids: CSARDRTSGRPGDGELFF. Written as DNA, the CDR3 is TGCAGTGCTAGAGATAGGACTAGCGGGAGGCCCGGGGACGGGGAGCTGTTTTTT. The chain has TRBV20-1 and TRBJ2-2, with 14 bases identical to TRBD2. The CDR3 sequence is 18 residues long. Per germline, CDR1 DFQATT and CDR2 SNEGSKA (reference sequence). Trimming cost V 0 bases and J 7 bases; bases outside gene matches: 10.

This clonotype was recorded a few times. DNA for the CDR3: TGTGCCAGCAGTACAACACTCGGAAGGGACGAGCAGTACTTC. Translation gives CASSTTLGRDEQYF. This chain joins TRBV2 and TRBJ2-5; D remains ambiguous. The J call may be wrong; the DNA end is better matched by TRBJ2-7. The CDR3 sequence is 14 residues long. Germline-derived CDR1 and CDR2 are SNHLY and FYNNEI.

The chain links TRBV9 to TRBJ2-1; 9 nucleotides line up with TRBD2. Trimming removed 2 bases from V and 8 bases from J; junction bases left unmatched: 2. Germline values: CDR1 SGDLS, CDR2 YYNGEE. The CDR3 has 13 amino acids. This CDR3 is CASSVSGRDEQFF. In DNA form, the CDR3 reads TGTGCCAGCAGCGTTAGCGGGAGAGATGAGCAGTTCTTC.

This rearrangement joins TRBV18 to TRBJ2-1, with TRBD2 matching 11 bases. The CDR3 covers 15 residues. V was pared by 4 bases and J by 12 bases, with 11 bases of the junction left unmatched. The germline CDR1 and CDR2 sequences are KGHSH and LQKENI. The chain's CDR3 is CASSRMSSGGSWQFF. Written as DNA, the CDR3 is TGTGCCAGCTCACGGATGTCTAGCGGGGGGTCGTGGCAGTTCTTC.

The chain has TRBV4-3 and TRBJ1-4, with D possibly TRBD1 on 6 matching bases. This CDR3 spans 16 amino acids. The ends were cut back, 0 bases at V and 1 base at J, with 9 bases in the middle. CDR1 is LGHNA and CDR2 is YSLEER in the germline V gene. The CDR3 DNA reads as TGCGCCAGCAGCCAAGAGGGGGCTGGAACTAATGAAAAACTGTTTTTT. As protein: CASSQEGAGTNEKLFF.

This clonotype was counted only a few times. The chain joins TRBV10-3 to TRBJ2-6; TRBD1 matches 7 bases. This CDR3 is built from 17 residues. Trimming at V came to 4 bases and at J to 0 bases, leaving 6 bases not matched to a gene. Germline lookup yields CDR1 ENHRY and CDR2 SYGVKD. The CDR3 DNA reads TGTGCCATCAGTGGGGACAGTATAAGCTCTGGGGCCAACGTCCTGACTTTC. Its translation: CAISGDSISSGANVLTF.

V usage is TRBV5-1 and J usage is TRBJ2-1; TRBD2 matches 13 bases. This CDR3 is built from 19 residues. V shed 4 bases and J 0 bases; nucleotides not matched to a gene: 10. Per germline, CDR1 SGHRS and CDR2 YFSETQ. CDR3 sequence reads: CASSPGTSGIRSSYNEQFF. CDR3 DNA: TGCGCCAGCAGCCCCGGGACTAGCGGGATTCGTAGCTCCTACAATGAGCAGTTCTTC.

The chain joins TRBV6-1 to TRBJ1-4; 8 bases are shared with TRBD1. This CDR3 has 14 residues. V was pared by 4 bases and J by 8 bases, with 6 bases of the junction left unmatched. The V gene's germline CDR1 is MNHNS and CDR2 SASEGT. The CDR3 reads CASSAGGLGEKLFF. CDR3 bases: TGTGCCAGCAGTGCAGGGGGCTTGGGAGAAAAACTGTTTTTT.

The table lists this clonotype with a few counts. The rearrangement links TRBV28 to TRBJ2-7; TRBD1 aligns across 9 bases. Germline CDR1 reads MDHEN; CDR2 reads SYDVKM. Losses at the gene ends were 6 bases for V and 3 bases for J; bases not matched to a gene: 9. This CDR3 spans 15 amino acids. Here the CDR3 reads CASSFRTGESYEQYF. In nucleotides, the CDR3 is TGTGCCAGCAGCTTCCGGACAGGGGAAAGCTACGAGCAGTACTTC.

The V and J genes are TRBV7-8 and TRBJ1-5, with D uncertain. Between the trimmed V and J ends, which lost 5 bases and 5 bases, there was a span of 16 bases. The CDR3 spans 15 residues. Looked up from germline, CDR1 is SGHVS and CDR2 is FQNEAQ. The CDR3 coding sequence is TGTGCCAGCAGCCCAAAAGGACGGACCGATCAGCCCCAGCATTTT. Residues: CASSPKGRTDQPQHF.

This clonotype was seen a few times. CDR3 nucleotides: TGTGCCAGCAGTTTAGTGAGGACTGGGGCCAACGTCCTGACTTTC. This encodes CASSLVRTGANVLTF. The chain couples TRBV12-3 or TRBV12-4 to TRBJ2-6; no clear D. This CDR3 is 15 amino acids long. The V end was cut by 1 base, the J end by 2 bases, with 6 bases between.

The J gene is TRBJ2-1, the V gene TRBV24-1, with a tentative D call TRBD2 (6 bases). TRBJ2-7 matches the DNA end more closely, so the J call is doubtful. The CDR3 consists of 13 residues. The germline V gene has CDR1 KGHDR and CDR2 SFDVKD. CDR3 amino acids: CATSDFSGAEQYF. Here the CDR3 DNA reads TGTGCCACCAGTGATTTCTCGGGAGCCGAGCAGTACTTC.

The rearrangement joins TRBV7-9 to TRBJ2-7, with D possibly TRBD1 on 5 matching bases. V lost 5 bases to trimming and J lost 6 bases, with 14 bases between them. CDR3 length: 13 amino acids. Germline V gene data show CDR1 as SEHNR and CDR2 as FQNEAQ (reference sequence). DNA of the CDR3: TGTGCCAGCAGCCTCTCGACAGTCTCCGAGCAGTACTTC. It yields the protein CASSLSTVSEQYF.

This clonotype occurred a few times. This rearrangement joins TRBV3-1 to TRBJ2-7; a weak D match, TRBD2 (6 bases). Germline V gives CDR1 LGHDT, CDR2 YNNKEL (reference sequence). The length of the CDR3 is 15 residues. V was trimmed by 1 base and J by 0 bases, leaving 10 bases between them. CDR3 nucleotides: TGTGCCAGCAGCCAAGCTGGGACTCCCTCCTACGAGCAGTACTTC. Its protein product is CASSQAGTPSYEQYF.

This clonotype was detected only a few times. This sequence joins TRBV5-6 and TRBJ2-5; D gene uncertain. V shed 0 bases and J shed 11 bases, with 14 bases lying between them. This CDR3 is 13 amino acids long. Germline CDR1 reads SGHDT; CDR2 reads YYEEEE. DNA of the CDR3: TGTGCCAGCAGCTTGGCCGGGCAGCCATCGCAGTACTTC. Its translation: CASSLAGQPSQYF.

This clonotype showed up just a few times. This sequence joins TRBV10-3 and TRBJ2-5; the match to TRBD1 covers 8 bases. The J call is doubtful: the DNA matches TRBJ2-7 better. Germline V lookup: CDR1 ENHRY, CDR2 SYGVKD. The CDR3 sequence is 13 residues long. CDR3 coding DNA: TGTGCCACTGGAACAGGGGGACACTACGAGCAGTACTTC. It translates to CATGTGGHYEQYF.

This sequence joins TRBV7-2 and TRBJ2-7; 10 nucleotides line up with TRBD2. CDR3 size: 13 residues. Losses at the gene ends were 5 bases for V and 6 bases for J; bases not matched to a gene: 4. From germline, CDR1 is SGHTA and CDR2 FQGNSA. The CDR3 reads CASSLQRGGEQYF. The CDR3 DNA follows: TGTGCCAGCAGCCTCCAGCGGGGGGGCGAGCAGTACTTC.